In this sample, the clone carrying this T cell receptor beta chain turned up once. The ends were cut back, 2 bases at V and 7 bases at J, with 18 bases in the middle. CDR1 is SGHDT and CDR2 is YYEEEE in the germline V gene. This CDR3 spans 15 amino acids. The table came from immunoSEQ multiplex PCR; TCRdb's copy has only in-frame clones and leaves some out. This sample carries 350,000 or so clones, more than 70% of them seen once, and the ten largest clones take roughly 3.9%. The sample is drawn from a study of blood T cell repertoires in COVID-19. Study at large: From the United States, Italy and Spain came samples of acute and convalescent COVID-19. In each case, the material was cDNA or gDNA derived from T cells, B-cell-depleted T cells, or PBMCs.

The sequenced sample was peripheral blood. The chain uses TRBV5-6 and TRBJ1-1; D remains unclear. The origin of this receptor is a woman aged 60 to 75 with COVID-19, enrolled during active disease. CDR3 loop: CASSFSDRGLGEAFF. CDR3 sequence (DNA): TGTGCCAGCAGCTTCTCCGACCGGGGATTGGGTGAAGCTTTCTTT. Using reference TRBV5-6 and TRBJ1-1 for the parts outside the CDR3, the full variable domain is DAGVTQSPTHLIKTRGQQVTLRCSPKSGHDTVSWYQQALGQGPQFIFQYYEEEERQRGNFPDRFSGHQFPNYSSELNVNALLLGDSALYLCASSFSDRGLGEAFFGQGTRLTVV.